The rows below give T cell receptor beta chains drawn from one sample of a study of T cells in tumors after PD-1 blockade. Some clones are missing from TCRdb's copy, which holds only in-frame ones; the method was immunoSEQ multiplex PCR. This table has about 25,000 clones, roughly 82% appearing once. Sample: PBMCs, taken after anti-PD-1 treatment. Every receptor here comes from a human donor with basal cell carcinoma. Both conserved end residues are part of each CDR3. The D gene is left open where the match is weak. Only some rows state a clone size, as once, few, many or a class for expanded clones.

TRBV2	TRBJ2-7	-	-	TGTGCCAGCACGAGACAAATCAACTCCTACGAGCAGTACTTC	CASTRQINSYEQYF
TRBV10-3	TRBJ2-1	-	TRBD1	TGTGCCATCAGGGGGGACAGGGGGCGCACCAACAATGAGCAGTTCTTC	CAIRGDRGRTNNEQFF
TRBV2	TRBJ2-7	-	-	TGTGCCAGCAGTGAACCAGGAGGGACTTCCTCCTACGAGCAGTACTTC	CASSEPGGTSSYEQYF
TRBV15	TRBJ2-1	once	-	TGTGCCACCAGCAGAGATTCTTGGGGATACAATGAGCAGTTCTTC	CATSRDSWGYNEQFF
TRBV5-1	TRBJ2-7	-	TRBD1	TGCGCCAGCAGTCGACTCGGGACAGGGTACTCCTACGAGCAGTACTTC	CASSRLGTGYSYEQYF
TRBV19	TRBJ1-5	-	TRBD1	TGTGCCAGTAGTATAGTGGGCAGGGGGCTCGGGCAGCCCCAGCATTTT	CASSIVGRGLGQPQHF
TRBV12-3/TRBV12-4	TRBJ2-3	once	-	TGTGCCAGCAGTACATCCGCCACAGATACGCAGTATTTT	CASSTSATDTQYF
TRBV30	TRBJ2-1	-	TRBD2	TGTGCCTGGAGTGTACGACTAGCGGGGGACAATGAGCAGTTCTTC	CAWSVRLAGDNEQFF
TRBV30	TRBJ1-4	few	TRBD1	TGTGCCTGGAGTGGGACAGGGTTTATGGGTAAACTGTTTTTT	CAWSGTGFMGKLFF
TRBV6-2/TRBV6-3	TRBJ1-1	-	-	TGTGCCAGCAGTTACCCCTTTGGACGGAGGGATGCTGAAGCTTTCTTT	CASSYPFGRRDAEAFF
TRBV14	TRBJ2-3	-	-	TGTGCCAGCAGCCAAGCTGGGTACCGCACAGATACGCAGTATTTT	CASSQAGYRTDTQYF
TRBV9	TRBJ1-5	-	-	TGTGCCAGCAGCGTAGAAGGCTCGCAGAATCAGCCCCAGCATTTT	CASSVEGSQNQPQHF
TRBV19	TRBJ1-5	-	TRBD1	TGTGCCAGTAACAAACCTCCGGGACAGGGTAATCAGCCCCAGCATTTT	CASNKPPGQGNQPQHF
TRBV5-1	TRBJ1-2	once	-	TGCGCCAGCAGCCCGGATGGGGAACGTTATGGCTACACCTTC	CASSPDGERYGYTF
TRBV19	TRBJ1-5	-	-	TGTGCCAGTAACGGACCGCCCTATAGCAATCAGCCCCAGCATTTT	CASNGPPYSNQPQHF